A selection of T cell receptor beta chains follows, all from one sample in a study of CD8 T cells in ankylosing spondylitis. Via MiXCR, TCRdb re-called the 5' RACE reads, giving one row per CDR3 protein. The table shows approximately 500,000 distinct CDR3 sequences, with 10% to 15% occurring only once. Sequenced input: blood, either unsorted or a sorted T cell fraction (not recorded which). These receptor sequences come from a male donor with ankylosing spondylitis. Both conserved end residues are part of each CDR3. D genes are given only for firm matches. Clone size is shown for a subset of rows, as once, few, many or a class of expanded clone.

v_call	j_call	d_call	clone_size	cdr3_nt	cdr3_aa
TRBV6-5	TRBJ2-3	TRBD2	few	TGTGTCAGCAGTTACTCGTTAGCGGGAGTCGACACAGATACGCAGTATTTT	CVSSYSLAGVDTDTQYF
TRBV20-1	TRBJ2-1	-	many	TGCAGTGCGGACCGGGGCTACAATGAGCAGTTCTTC	CSADRGYNEQFF
TRBV4-2	TRBJ2-7	TRBD2	few	TGTGCCAGCAGCCAAATAGCGGGCACTCTTTACGAGCAGTACTTC	CASSQIAGTLYEQYF
TRBV4-1	TRBJ1-3	-	-	TGCGCCAGCAGCCGTCCGGGGAGCGATGGAAACACCATATATTTT	CASSRPGSDGNTIYF
TRBV2	TRBJ1-5	-	-	TGTGCCAGCAGCCTTAGGGGCCCGGGCCCTAGCAATCAGCCCCAGCATTTT	CASSLRGPGPSNQPQHF
TRBV6-1	TRBJ1-2	TRBD1	few	TGTGCCAGCCGATTCAACAGGGGAAGGGCCTATTATGGCTACACCTTC	CASRFNRGRAYYGYTF
TRBV20-1	TRBJ2-1	-	few	TGCAGTGCTACTCAGGGGATAAATGAGCAGTTCTTC	CSATQGINEQFF
TRBV20-1	TRBJ2-5	-	few	TGCAGTGCTCCACCAACCCGGGGAGAGACCCAGTACTTC	CSAPPTRGETQYF
TRBV29-1	TRBJ2-7	-	many	TGCAGCGTAGGTAGCGGCATCTCCTACGAGCAGTACTTC	CSVGSGISYEQYF
TRBV27	TRBJ2-5	-	few	TGTGCCAGCAGCTCAAAGGTGGGGCGGACCCAGTACTTC	CASSSKVGRTQYF
TRBV7-9	TRBJ1-1	-	few	TGTGCCAGCAGCTTAGTTGGGGGAGACACTGAAGCTTTCTTT	CASSLVGGDTEAFF
TRBV5-5	TRBJ2-5	TRBD2	-	TGTGCCAGCAGCTTCAGTTCTAGCGGGAGGACAGGGGAGACCCAGTACTTC	CASSFSSSGRTGETQYF
TRBV2	TRBJ2-7	TRBD1	-	TGTGCCAGCTGGGGACAGGGCTACGAGCAGTACTTC	CASWGQGYEQYF
TRBV11-2	TRBJ2-1	TRBD2	few	TGTGCCAGCAGCCGGGGACTAGCAGCCCACAATGAGCAGTTCTTC	CASSRGLAAHNEQFF
TRBV11-2	TRBJ1-1	-	few	TGTGCCAGCAGCTTAAGTCGCAACTCCGGTGAAGCTTTCTTT	CASSLSRNSGEAFF
TRBV29-1	TRBJ1-3	-	-	TGCAGCGTTGTTTCCCAGCTCATCTCTGGAAACACCATATATTTT	CSVVSQLISGNTIYF
TRBV11-1	TRBJ2-1	TRBD2	-	TGTGCCAGCAGCCCACAAAGACAAACTAGCGATCGTCCCTACAATGAGCAGTTCTTC	CASSPQRQTSDRPYNEQFF
TRBV7-2	TRBJ1-1	-	many	TGTGCCAGCAGCTTATTGGAGAACACTGAAGCTTTCTTT	CASSLLENTEAFF
TRBV5-6	TRBJ1-5	-	-	TGTGCCAGCAGCTTGATGGAGGGCAGGCATCAGCCCCAGCATTTT	CASSLMEGRHQPQHF
TRBV20-1	TRBJ1-3	TRBD1	few	TGCAGTGCATCCCGGGACAGGGGTTCTGGAAACACCATATATTTT	CSASRDRGSGNTIYF
TRBV10-3	TRBJ1-1	TRBD1	many	TGTGCCATCAGTGACCCGGGACAGGTGAACACTGAAGCTTTCTTT	CAISDPGQVNTEAFF
TRBV24-1	TRBJ2-5	-	-	TGTGCCACCAGTGATTGGGTTAGCGGCCTGGGAGAGACCCAGTACTTC	CATSDWVSGLGETQYF
TRBV6-4	TRBJ2-5	-	-	TGTGCCGGAACTAGACGGGAAGAGACCCAGTACTTC	CAGTRREETQYF
TRBV10-3	TRBJ2-1	-	many	TGTGCCATCAGTGAGTCTAGCGGCCGTATTAGCGAGCAGTTCTTC	CAISESSGRISEQFF
TRBV5-1	TRBJ2-2	TRBD2	few	TGCGCCAGCAGCTTACTAGCGGGTGGAAGAACCGGGGAGCTGTTTTTT	CASSLLAGGRTGELFF
TRBV15	TRBJ1-3	-	-	TGTGCCACCAGTTACTCCGGGGGAGTACACACCATATATTTT	CATSYSGGVHTIYF
TRBV11-2	TRBJ2-5	TRBD2	few	TGTGCCAGCAGCGTGATGACGACCAGCGGGGGCCAAGAGACCCAGTACTTC	CASSVMTTSGGQETQYF
TRBV7-2	TRBJ2-3	-	-	TGTGCCAGCAGCAGGAGTGGGGGGAGCACAGATACGCAGTATTTT	CASSRSGGSTDTQYF
TRBV2	TRBJ1-1	-	few	TGTGCCAGCAGATTATTACAGGGAAGGATTGAAGCTTTCTTT	CASRLLQGRIEAFF
TRBV5-1	TRBJ1-4	TRBD1	many	TGCGCCAGCAGCTATGGGACAGGGAGGGAAAAACTGTTTTTT	CASSYGTGREKLFF
TRBV7-9	TRBJ1-2	-	-	TGTATAACCGGTAGGGCCGGAGATGGCTACACCTTC	CITGRAGDGYTF
TRBV12-3/TRBV12-4	TRBJ1-6	-	many	TGTGCCAGCACCGCCTCAGAGAATTCACCCCTCCACTTT	CASTASENSPLHF